Below, 29 T cell receptor beta chains from the same sample are listed, as sequenced in a study of shared clonotypes between healthy human individuals. Some clones are missing from TCRdb's copy, which holds only in-frame ones; the method was immunoSEQ multiplex PCR. The table lists about 770,000 clones, around 77% of them singletons. The sequencing sample was made of memory CD4+ T cells sorted from blood. Subset in this sample: CD45RA-negative fraction. The receptor source for this set is a woman aged 25 to 39 in good health.

CDR3 region: CASRLGQPSNQPQHF. CDR3 DNA sequence: TGTGCCAGCAGACTTGGACAGCCTAGCAATCAGCCCCAGCATTTT. This chain links TRBV6-1 with TRBJ1-5; the D gene is possibly TRBD1 (6 bases). V lost 6 bases, J lost 0 bases, and 12 bases lay in between. The CDR3 spans 15 residues. CDR1 is MNHNS and CDR2 is SASEGT in the germline V gene.

V gene TRBV7-9 combines with J gene TRBJ1-1; D might be TRBD1 (6 bases). The CDR3 sequence is 14 residues long. V was shortened by 1 base and J by 3 bases, with 9 bases between the two germline ends. CDR1 SEHNR and CDR2 FQNEAQ come from the germline V gene (reference sequence). CDR3 sequence (DNA): TGTGCCAGCAGCTTAGTGTCAGGGGACACTGAAGCTTTCTTT. This sequence encodes CASSLVSGDTEAFF. The full variable domain, in which reference TRBV7-9 and TRBJ1-1 provide the parts outside the CDR3, is DTGVSQNPRHKITKRGQNVTFRCDPISEHNRLYWYRQTLGQGPEFLTYFQNEAQLEKSRLLSDRFSAERPKGSFSTLEIQRTEQGDSAMYLCASSLVSGDTEAFFGQGTRLTVV.

The rearrangement joins TRBV28 to TRBJ2-7, with 7 bases fitting TRBD2. The CDR3 length is 14 residues. Germline-derived CDR1 and CDR2 are MDHEN and SYDVKM. V shed 7 bases and J 5 bases; nucleotides not matched to a gene: 11. The CDR3 loop reads CASTRLALRHEQYF. CDR3 bases: TGTGCCAGCACTCGACTAGCTCTCCGGCACGAGCAGTACTTC.

CDR3 residues: CSVLPGQGAGYGYTF. CDR3 bases: TGCAGCGTACTCCCGGGACAGGGGGCTGGGTATGGCTACACCTTC. The chain uses TRBV29-1 and TRBJ1-2; 12 nucleotides agree with TRBD1. Germline V gives CDR1 SQVTM, CDR2 ANQGSEA. The V segment lost 6 bases and the J segment 5 bases; nucleotides outside the gene matches: 10. This CDR3 comprises 15 residues.

This chain uses TRBV15 with TRBJ2-3; no definite D call. Germline CDR1 LNHNV, CDR2 YYDKDF (reference sequence). Trimming took 0 bases from V and 5 from J, leaving 6 bases between them. The CDR3 sequence is 13 residues long. In DNA form, the CDR3 reads TGTGCCACCAGCAGAGATTTGGGAGATACGCAGTATTTT. Protein sequence: CATSRDLGDTQYF.

The chain links TRBV21-1 to TRBJ2-3; the D call in the table, TRBD1, was not verified against the DNA. TRBV21-1 is flagged as a pseudogene. The CDR3 has 19 amino acids. CDR3 sequence reads: CASSNYDREQRSGTDTQYF. The CDR3 coding sequence is TGTGCCAGCAGCAATTACGACAGGGAGCAGCGGTCAGGCACAGATACGCAGTATTTT.

The chain uses TRBV7-9 and TRBJ2-5; no clear D gene. V lost 5 bases, J lost 5 bases, and 9 bases lay in between. CDR1 SEHNR and CDR2 FQNEAQ come from the germline V gene (reference sequence). This CDR3 is 12 amino acids long. CDR3 in DNA: TGTGCCAGCAGCCTCGGTGTGGAGACCCAGTACTTC. Amino acids: CASSLGVETQYF.

The chain is built from TRBV11-2 and TRBJ2-1; D ambiguous. V was clipped by 6 bases and J by 0 bases, with 6 bases between them. Germline V lookup: CDR1 SGHAT, CDR2 FQNNGV. This CDR3 is built from 13 residues. CDR3 loop: CASRRDSYNEQFF. Written as DNA, the CDR3 is TGTGCCAGCAGAAGGGACTCCTACAATGAGCAGTTCTTC.

This sequence joins TRBV18 and TRBJ2-3; D call uncertain. This CDR3 is built from 14 residues. The germline CDR1 and CDR2 sequences are KGHSH and LQKENI. Deletions cut 3 bases from V and 4 bases from J, with 11 bases between. DNA for the CDR3: TGTGCCAGCTCACCGGTTGCTTTCTCAGATACGCAGTATTTT. Translation gives CASSPVAFSDTQYF.

This clone was recorded once. The chain recombines TRBV7-3 with TRBJ1-1; D is perhaps TRBD1 (6 bases). The V end lost 6 bases, the J end lost 4 bases, and 12 bases lay between the germline ends. The CDR3 runs 13 residues. Looked up from germline, CDR1 is SGHTA and CDR2 is FQGTGA. CDR3 in DNA: TGTGCCAGCAGGTACTCGGGGGCCACTGAAGCTTTCTTT. Translating gives CASRYSGATEAFF.

In this sample, this clone turned up a few times. The chain is built from TRBV28 and TRBJ2-7; D tentatively reads TRBD1 or TRBD2 (6 bases each). V was shortened by 5 bases and J by 5 bases, with 19 bases between the two germline ends. This CDR3 spans 15 amino acids. Germline V gene data show CDR1 as MDHEN and CDR2 as SYDVKM. The CDR3 sequence is CASSTPSRGRNEQYF. As DNA, the CDR3 is TGTGCCAGCAGTACCCCCAGTAGGGGGAGGAACGAGCAGTACTTC.

This chain uses TRBV6-5 with TRBJ2-7; D uncertain. Germline CDR1 reads MNHEY; CDR2 reads SVGAGI. V lost 5 bases, J lost 4 bases, and 12 bases lay in between. There are 13 residues in the CDR3. CDR3 in amino acids: CASSEQKMYEQYF. CDR3 nucleotide sequence: TGTGCCAGCAGTGAACAGAAGATGTACGAGCAGTACTTC.

This chain connects TRBV15 to TRBJ2-6; 7 bases agree with TRBD1. With 5 bases clipped from V and 0 bases from J, the junction kept 4 bases outside the gene matches. Looked up from germline, CDR1 is LNHNV and CDR2 is YYDKDF (reference sequence). The CDR3 spans 16 residues. This CDR3 reads CATSGQVNSGANVLTF. CDR3 coding DNA: TGTGCCACCAGCGGACAGGTCAACTCTGGGGCCAACGTCCTGACTTTC.

The chain uses TRBV5-1 and TRBJ2-3; TRBD2 aligns across 10 bases. Germline V CDR1 and CDR2: SGHRS, YFSETQ. Losses at the gene ends were 1 base for V and 5 bases for J; bases not matched to a gene: 7. The CDR3 has 16 amino acids. Written as DNA, the CDR3 is TGCGCCAGCAGCTTGCAGTCTAGCGGGAGAGGAGATACGCAGTATTTT. It encodes CASSLQSSGRGDTQYF. Filled out from reference TRBV5-1 and TRBJ2-3, the complete variable domain reads KAGVTQTPRYLIKTRGQQVTLSCSPISGHRSVSWYQQTPGQGLQFLFEYFSETQRNKGNFPGRFSGRQFSNSRSEMNVSTLELGDSALYLCASSLQSSGRGDTQYFGPGTRLTVL.

The gene calls are TRBV28 and TRBJ2-1; the D call may be TRBD1 or TRBD2 (5 bases each). The CDR3 consists of 12 residues. The germline gives CDR1 MDHEN, CDR2 SYDVKM. Deletions cut 4 bases from V and 11 bases from J, with 12 bases between. CDR3 region: CASSSSGTKQFF. For the CDR3, the DNA is TGTGCCAGCAGTTCCTCCGGGACCAAGCAGTTCTTC.

The chain recombines TRBV4-2 with TRBJ2-4, with TRBD2 matching over 9 bases. Trimming removed 1 base from V and 8 bases from J; junction bases left unmatched: 6. The CDR3 is 15 residues long. Germline V gene sequence: CDR1 LGHNA, CDR2 YNFKEQ. The CDR3 nucleotides are TGTGCCAGCAGCCAAGGGCTAGCGGGAATGGACATTCAGTACTTC. It is translated as CASSQGLAGMDIQYF.

The chain links TRBV5-4 to TRBJ2-7, with a tentative D call TRBD2 (6 bases). V lost 3 bases and J 0 bases, leaving 7 bases between the germline ends. Germline V gene lookup returns CDR1 SGHNT and CDR2 YYREEE (reference sequence). The length of the CDR3 is 13 residues. DNA of the CDR3: TGTGCCAGCAGCTCGGACTACTCCTACGAGCAGTACTTC. Its translation: CASSSDYSYEQYF.

The J gene is TRBJ2-4, the V gene TRBV27; 9 bases agree with TRBD2. Germline V gives CDR1 MNHEY, CDR2 SMNVEV (reference sequence). The V segment lost 6 bases and the J segment 0 bases; nucleotides outside the gene matches: 9. The CDR3 consists of 17 residues. CDR3 nucleotide sequence: TGTGCCAGCAGCGGGCGGGGGGGGACCATAGCCAAAAACATTCAGTACTTC. Translating it yields CASSGRGGTIAKNIQYF.

This clone was picked up many times. The chain recombines TRBV6-5 with TRBJ2-3, with D unresolved. V lost 10 bases and J lost 1, with 15 bases in between. Germline loops: CDR1 MNHEY, CDR2 SVGAGI. The CDR3 contains 14 residues. The CDR3 here is CATATAPGTDTQYF. The CDR3 DNA is TGTGCCACCGCGACTGCCCCGGGCACAGATACGCAGTATTTT.

This clone was detected once. The rearrangement links TRBV5-1 to TRBJ2-3, with D perhaps matching TRBD1 (6 bases). Germline lookup yields CDR1 SGHRS and CDR2 YFSETQ. The V gene lost 5 bases and the J gene lost 3 bases, with 13 bases spanning the gap. The CDR3 has 14 residues. Written as DNA, the CDR3 is TGCGCCAGCAGACAAAATACAGGGACAGATACGCAGTATTTT. Encoded protein: CASRQNTGTDTQYF. Filled out from reference TRBV5-1 and TRBJ2-3, the complete variable domain reads KAGVTQTPRYLIKTRGQQVTLSCSPISGHRSVSWYQQTPGQGLQFLFEYFSETQRNKGNFPGRFSGRQFSNSRSEMNVSTLELGDSALYLCASRQNTGTDTQYFGPGTRLTVL.

V and J are TRBV18 and TRBJ2-7; D perhaps matches TRBD2 (5 bases). V lost 6 bases, J lost 4 bases, and 10 bases lay in between. Germline V CDR1 and CDR2: KGHSH, LQKENI. The CDR3 runs 12 residues. This chain's CDR3 is CASSGESYEQYF. The CDR3 coding sequence is TGTGCCAGCTCCGGGGAATCATACGAGCAGTACTTC.

The chain recombines TRBV5-1 with TRBJ2-7; TRBD1 matches 12 bases. V lost 3 bases, J lost 7 bases, and 11 bases stayed unmatched. Germline-derived CDR1 and CDR2 are SGHRS and YFSETQ. The CDR3 has 16 amino acids. The chain's CDR3 is CASSSLTGQGAGEQYF. CDR3 coding DNA: TGCGCCAGCAGCTCCCTAACGGGACAGGGGGCTGGGGAGCAGTACTTC.

Details on this clone: Other DNA sequences in the sample encode the same CDR3. The chain has TRBV18 and TRBJ2-3; perhaps TRBD2 as D (5 bases). This CDR3 spans 15 amino acids. Germline CDR1 and CDR2: KGHSH and LQKENI. Trimming stripped 3 bases from V and 1 base from J, with 11 bases between. This chain's CDR3 is CASSPDLSGTDTQYF. The CDR3 nucleotides are TGTGCCAGCTCACCGGACCTTAGCGGCACAGATACGCAGTATTTT.

V is TRBV19 and J is TRBJ1-2, with D possibly being TRBD1 (6 bases). This CDR3 comprises 18 residues. Germline loops: CDR1 LNHDA, CDR2 SQIVND (reference sequence). V shed 9 bases and J shed 3 bases, with 29 bases lying between them. The CDR3 nucleotides read TGTGCCAGCTCTATCGGGGGGCACTACTGGGGCCTGGACTATGGCTACACCTTC. It encodes CASSIGGHYWGLDYGYTF.

The rearrangement links TRBV5-1 to TRBJ2-1; D unresolved. From germline, CDR1 is SGHRS and CDR2 YFSETQ. The V end was cut by 0 bases, the J end by 0 bases, with 16 bases between. The CDR3 loop spans 18 amino acids. The CDR3 is CASSLALGGTSSYNEQFF. The CDR3 nucleotides read TGCGCCAGCAGCTTGGCCTTGGGCGGAACGAGCTCCTACAATGAGCAGTTCTTC.

This clone was found a few times. This chain joins TRBV5-1 and TRBJ2-2; 12 nucleotides match TRBD2. This CDR3 is 15 amino acids long. Germline V CDR1 and CDR2: SGHRS, YFSETQ. The J segment lost 7 bases and the V segment lost 4 bases, leaving 5 bases of the junction unmatched. The CDR3 is CASSPTSGSGGELFF. DNA of the CDR3: TGCGCCAGCAGCCCGACTAGCGGGAGTGGCGGGGAGCTGTTTTTT.

The table lists this clone with a count of one. The V and J genes are TRBV13 and TRBJ2-7, with 9 positions matching TRBD1. Germline V gene lookup returns CDR1 PRHDT and CDR2 FYEKMQ (reference sequence). V lost 5 bases and J lost 3; bases outside the gene matches: 5. The CDR3 runs 14 residues. Here the CDR3 reads CASSPGQGIYEQYF. CDR3 sequence (DNA): TGTGCCAGCAGCCCTGGACAGGGGATCTACGAGCAGTACTTC.

V gene TRBV7-9 combines with J gene TRBJ2-7; 9 bases match TRBD2. J lost 2 bases, V lost 5 bases, and 7 bases had no gene match. This CDR3 contains 15 residues. Germline values: CDR1 SEHNR, CDR2 FQNEAQ (reference sequence). The CDR3 DNA sequence: TGTGCCAGCAGCACTCTCCAGCGGGAGGCCTACGAGCAGTACTTC. Its protein product is CASSTLQREAYEQYF.

This clone was seen more than once but under ten times. J is TRBJ2-7 and V is TRBV7-2; no clear D gene. The germline V gene encodes CDR1 SGHTA and CDR2 FQGNSA. V was pared by 1 base and J by 0 bases, with 10 bases between. The CDR3 totals 15 residues. The CDR3 sequence: CASSLGLLSSYEQYF. As DNA, the CDR3 is TGTGCCAGCAGCTTAGGGCTCCTTAGCTCCTACGAGCAGTACTTC.